This entry describes one T cell receptor beta chain. What it binds is not known. The data derive from a study of identical twins. Template switching supplied a universal primer site; unique molecular identifiers were carried on the cDNA. MiXCR was run by TCRdb on the 5' RACE reads, yielding one entry per CDR3 protein. Of around 240,000 distinct CDR3 sequences listed, about 11% are singletons. The CDR3 extends over 13 amino acids. Germline V gene data show CDR1 as MNHEY and CDR2 as SVGEGT. V dropped 4 bases and J dropped 8 bases, with 12 bases sitting between them. Study findings and constraints: Carriage of fewer insertions was seen in abundant cord blood beta clonotypes, whereas memory repertoires showed none.

The sample was memory T cells sorted from blood. The V and J genes are TRBV6-2 or TRBV6-3 and TRBJ2-1; D may be TRBD2 (7 bases). The sequence was obtained from a man aged 45 to 65 in good health. CDR3 amino acids: CASSSPGGHEQFF. Written as DNA, the CDR3 is TGTGCCAGCAGTTCCCCGGGGGGCCATGAGCAGTTCTTC.